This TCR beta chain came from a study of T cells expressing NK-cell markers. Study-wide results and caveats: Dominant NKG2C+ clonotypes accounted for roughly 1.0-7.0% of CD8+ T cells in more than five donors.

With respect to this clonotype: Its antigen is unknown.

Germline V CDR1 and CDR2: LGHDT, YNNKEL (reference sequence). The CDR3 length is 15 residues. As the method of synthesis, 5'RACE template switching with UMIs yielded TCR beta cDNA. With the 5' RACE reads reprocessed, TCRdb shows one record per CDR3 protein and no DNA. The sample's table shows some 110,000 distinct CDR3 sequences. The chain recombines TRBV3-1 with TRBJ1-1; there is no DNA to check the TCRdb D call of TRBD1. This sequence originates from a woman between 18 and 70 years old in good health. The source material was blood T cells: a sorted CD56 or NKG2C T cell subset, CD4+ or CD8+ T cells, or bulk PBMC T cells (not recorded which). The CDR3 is CASSQAPGPGTEAFF.